This passage covers 32 T cell receptor beta chains from one sample sequenced in a study of regulatory T cells in long-lasting Graves disease. Time point defined: persistent/refractory GD, antithyroid drugs over 5 years with positive TRAb. From PBMCs, RNA was extracted and then used to make the TCR library. Through Arm-PCR of CDR3 regions and iRepertoire HTBI primers, TCR beta libraries were built. TCRdb used MiXCR to reprocess the multiplex PCR reads, holding one entry per CDR3 protein. The sample holds roughly 400,000 distinct CDR3 sequences, around 20% seen once. Source: peripheral blood mononuclear cells (PBMCs), taken when the disease was refractory, from a patient treated with antithyroid drugs. The source of these receptors is a female donor with Graves disease.

This chain connects TRBV9 to TRBJ2-7, with 10 positions matching TRBD2. From germline, CDR1 is SGDLS and CDR2 YYNGEE. This CDR3 region has 14 residues. J was trimmed by 4 bases and V by 3 bases; bases with no gene match: 4. The CDR3 DNA reads TGTGCCAGCAGCGGAGCGGGAGGGGTGTACGAGCAGTACTTC. Translated: CASSGAGGVYEQYF.

This clonotype was recorded a few times. V usage is TRBV5-5 and J usage is TRBJ1-5, with 8 bases fitting TRBD1. The CDR3 contains 15 residues. The germline V gene has CDR1 SGHKS and CDR2 YYEKEE (reference sequence). V gave up 4 bases and J gave up 4 bases; unmatched junction bases: 7. CDR3 in amino acids: CASSPTGVNNQPQHF. In nucleotides, the CDR3 is TGTGCCAGCAGCCCGACAGGGGTTAATAATCAGCCCCAGCATTTT.

The chain links TRBV27 to TRBJ2-1, with 8 nucleotides matching TRBD2. The CDR3 is made up of 19 amino acids. Germline CDR1 is MNHEY and CDR2 is SMNVEV (reference sequence). V shed 2 bases and J 1 base; nucleotides not matched to a gene: 13. CDR3 sequence: CASSLGSLSGRGSYNEQFF. DNA of the CDR3: TGTGCCAGCAGTTTAGGGTCGTTGAGCGGGAGAGGGTCCTACAATGAGCAGTTCTTC.

This clonotype was recorded at least ten times. The chain links TRBV12-3 or TRBV12-4 to TRBJ2-5; either TRBD1 or TRBD2 may fit D (5 bases each). Trimming stripped 5 bases from V and 5 bases from J, with 15 bases between. This CDR3 contains 14 residues. In DNA, the CDR3 is TGTGCCAGCAGTCACCGGGACGGAGAGGAGACCCAGTACTTC. Its protein is CASSHRDGEETQYF.

This clonotype has more than one count but fewer than ten. V is TRBV28 and J is TRBJ2-7; 11 bases agree with TRBD2. CDR3 length equals 15 residues. Germline V gene data show CDR1 as MDHEN and CDR2 as SYDVKM. The junction had 11 bases not matched to a gene; V was cut back by 4 bases and J by 9 bases. The CDR3, as DNA: TGTGCCAGCAGTTCCGGGACTAGCGGTTACGAGGGGCAGTACTTC. Its protein is CASSSGTSGYEGQYF.

This clonotype came up many times. V gene TRBV6-1 combines with J gene TRBJ1-1; D is uncertain. This CDR3 region has 14 residues. V lost 6 bases and J lost 1, with 12 bases in between. CDR1 and CDR2 from the germline V gene are MNHNS and SASEGT. The CDR3 sequence is CASSLETRNTEAFF. The CDR3 bases are TGTGCCAGCAGCCTCGAGACCAGGAACACTGAAGCTTTCTTT.

The V and J genes are TRBV28 and TRBJ1-5; 7 nucleotides line up with TRBD1. J gave up 4 bases and V 5 bases, and 11 bases lay outside the gene matches. The CDR3 spans 16 residues. Germline CDR1 MDHEN, CDR2 SYDVKM. The CDR3 DNA reads TGTGCCAGCAGTACTAGCGGGAGGGGGCGAAATCAGCCCCAGCATTTT. This encodes CASSTSGRGRNQPQHF.

Turning to this clonotype: This could be a read error, since a much larger clone is one nucleotide away. The V gene is TRBV6-1, the J gene TRBJ2-2, with D unresolved. CDR1 and CDR2 (germline): MNHNS, SASEGT. The V and J ends lost 6 bases and 5 bases respectively, with 19 bases between them. The CDR3 runs to 16 residues. The CDR3 DNA sequence: TGTGCCAGCAGGCGGTGGTTAACGGGCCTTACCGGGGAGCTGTTTTTT. This codes for CASRRWLTGLTGELFF.

Comment on this clonotype: Its ends do not fully match the called genes, so a read error is possible. The rearrangement links TRBV6-1 to TRBJ1-4; possible D gene TRBD1, 5 bases. This CDR3 has 16 residues. From germline, CDR1 is MNHNS and CDR2 SASEGT. CDR3 in DNA: TGTGCCAGCAGTGACCGGGACCGAAGAACTAATGAAGAACTGTTTTTT. It encodes CASSDRDRRTNEELFF.

The table lists this clonotype with many counts. This chain joins TRBV29-1 and TRBJ2-5; 9 bases align to TRBD2. The CDR3 consists of 12 residues. V gave up 7 bases and J gave up 5 bases; unmatched junction bases: 5. The germline V gene has CDR1 SQVTM and CDR2 ANQGSEA. CDR3 coding DNA: TGCAGCGCGGGACTAGCTGCCGAGACCCAGTACTTC. Translated, it gives CSAGLAAETQYF.

Concerning this clonotype itself: This may stem from a read error, because a much larger clone lies one nucleotide away. The chain carries TRBV28 and TRBJ2-1, with 11 bases identical to TRBD2. Germline values: CDR1 MDHEN, CDR2 SYDVKM. J gave up 2 bases and V 5 bases, and 8 bases lay outside the gene matches. The CDR3 consists of 17 residues. The CDR3 nucleotides are TGTGCCAGCAGTCTGGCTAGCGGGAGGTCCGCCTACAATGAGCAGTTCTTC. Protein product: CASSLASGRSAYNEQFF.

The V gene is TRBV7-9, the J gene TRBJ2-7, with 7 bases identical to TRBD2. Germline V gene lookup returns CDR1 SEHNR and CDR2 FQNEAQ (reference sequence). The J segment lost 2 bases and the V segment lost 5 bases, leaving 3 bases of the junction unmatched. The CDR3 runs 13 residues. CDR3 sequence reads: CASSRDYTYEQYF. The CDR3 coding sequence is TGTGCCAGCAGCCGGGACTACACCTACGAGCAGTACTTC.

A few counts support this clonotype. The rearrangement uses TRBV20-1 and TRBJ2-7; 10 bases are shared with TRBD1. Germline CDR1 is DFQATT and CDR2 is SNEGSKA (reference sequence). The CDR3 sequence is 13 residues long. V shed 4 bases and J 3 bases; nucleotides not matched to a gene: 3. CDR3 in amino acids: CSANGDRGYEQYF. DNA for the CDR3: TGCAGTGCTAACGGGGACAGGGGCTACGAGCAGTACTTC.

This clonotype came up a few times. The genes are TRBV6-2 or TRBV6-3 and TRBJ1-5; 11 bases align to TRBD1. J was trimmed by 4 bases and V by 8 bases; bases with no gene match: 4. CDR1 MNHEY and CDR2 SVGEGT come from the germline V gene. CDR3 length: 14 amino acids. CDR3 nucleotide sequence: TGTGCCAGCGGGGACAGGGGGATGAATCAGCCCCAGCATTTT. Translated, it gives CASGDRGMNQPQHF.

This clonotype was counted many times. The chain is built from TRBV20-1 and TRBJ1-5; 7 bases fit TRBD1. This CDR3 contains 15 residues. CDR1 and CDR2 from the germline V gene are DFQATT and SNEGSKA (reference sequence). V shed 3 bases and J 0 bases; nucleotides not matched to a gene: 5. The CDR3 protein is CSARETGLSNQPQHF. For the CDR3, the DNA is TGCAGTGCTAGGGAGACAGGGCTTAGCAATCAGCCCCAGCATTTT.

This clonotype showed up many times. The chain links TRBV28 to TRBJ2-2, with 9 positions matching TRBD1. The V gene's germline CDR1 is MDHEN and CDR2 SYDVKM. The CDR3 sequence is 16 residues long. With V trimmed by 5 bases and J by 3 bases, 7 bases remained unmatched. CDR3 DNA: TGTGCCAGCAGTCCCTCGGGACAGGGTTACACCGGGGAGCTGTTTTTT. This gives the protein CASSPSGQGYTGELFF.

This clonotype was seen more than once but under ten times. The chain has TRBV5-1 and TRBJ2-2; D is possibly TRBD1 (5 bases). The length of the CDR3 is 15 residues. Trimming took 0 bases from V and 6 from J, leaving 12 bases between them. Germline CDR1 SGHRS, CDR2 YFSETQ. The CDR3 coding sequence is TGCGCCAGCAGCTTGGGAGAACAGGACGCCGGGGAGCTGTTTTTT. It yields the protein CASSLGEQDAGELFF.

V and J are TRBV29-1 and TRBJ1-1, with D possibly TRBD1 on 5 matching bases. CDR3 length equals 12 residues. V lost 2 bases and J 5 bases, leaving 9 bases between the germline ends. Germline assignment: CDR1 SQVTM and CDR2 ANQGSEA. The CDR3 DNA is TGCAGCGTTGAACAGCAGGGAACTGAAGCTTTCTTT. Its translation: CSVEQQGTEAFF. Looking up the rest from reference TRBV29-1 and TRBJ1-1 gives the full variable domain: SAVISQKPSRDICQRGTSLTIQCQVDSQVTMMFWYRQQPGQSLTLIATANQGSEATYESGFVIDKFPISRPNLTFSTLTVSNMSPEDSSIYLCSVEQQGTEAFFGQGTRLTVV.

This clonotype was picked up many times. This sequence joins TRBV6-1 and TRBJ2-4, with 9 bases matching TRBD1. The V gene's germline CDR1 is MNHNS and CDR2 SASEGT. The trim removed 5 bases at V and 7 bases at J, leaving 6 bases unmatched. The CDR3 is 14 residues long. The CDR3 DNA is TGTGCCAGCAGTCCCCTCGGACAGGGGAACATTCAGTACTTC. Translation gives CASSPLGQGNIQYF.

This clonotype was seen a few times. V gene TRBV6-1 combines with J gene TRBJ2-2; D is uncertain. This CDR3 is 17 amino acids long. Per germline, CDR1 MNHNS and CDR2 SASEGT. V lost 0 bases to trimming and J lost 3 bases, with 14 bases between them. CDR3 in amino acids: CASSEALGQVDTGELFF. The CDR3 region has the DNA TGTGCCAGCAGTGAAGCGCTTGGTCAGGTGGACACCGGGGAGCTGTTTTTT.

There are a few counts of this clonotype. The CDR3 region is CASSLEPAANQPQHF. Written as DNA, the CDR3 is TGTGCCAGCAGCTTAGAACCGGCTGCTAATCAGCCCCAGCATTTT. This chain joins TRBV5-5 and TRBJ1-5; D gene ambiguous. Germline V lookup: CDR1 SGHKS, CDR2 YYEKEE (reference sequence). With 2 bases removed from V and 4 bases from J, the gap between germline ends came to 13 bases. The CDR3 length is 15 residues. Full variable domain (rest looked up from reference TRBV5-5 and TRBJ1-5): DAGVTQSPTHLIKTRGQQVTLRCSPISGHKSVSWYQQVLGQGPQFIFQYYEKEERGRGNFPDRFSARQFPNYSSELNVNALLLGDSALYLCASSLEPAANQPQHFGDGTRLSIL.

Concerning this clonotype itself: A far larger clone is one base from this, pointing to a likely read error. The chain links TRBV27 to TRBJ2-5; D is perhaps TRBD2 (5 bases). This CDR3 has 13 amino acids. Trimming left V 11 bases short and J 4 bases short, with 17 bases between. The germline V gene has CDR1 MNHEY and CDR2 SMNVEV (reference sequence). The CDR3 is CAPLLPGGETQYF. As DNA, the CDR3 is TGTGCCCCCCTCCTGCCTGGAGGAGAGACCCAGTACTTC.

This clonotype was observed many times. J is TRBJ1-1 and V is TRBV24-1; D is ambiguous. In germline, CDR1 is KGHDR, CDR2 SFDVKD. The CDR3 runs to 13 residues. Trimming pared 0 bases from V and 8 bases from J, leaving 9 bases between. The CDR3 DNA is TGTGCCACCAGTGATTTGCGGAGGGAAGAAGCTTTCTTT. Translation: CATSDLRREEAFF.

In regard to this clonotype: This may come from a read error, since a much larger clone is one base off. The J gene is TRBJ2-5, the V gene TRBV20-1, with 13 bases aligning to TRBD2. CDR1 is DFQATT, CDR2 SNEGSKA, per germline (reference sequence). The CDR3 contains 15 residues. The CDR3 reads CSARRLAGGGKTQHF. CDR3 sequence (DNA): TGCAGTGCTAGACGACTAGCGGGAGGAGGAAAGACCCAGCACTTC.

The chain employs TRBV6-1 and TRBJ2-5, with 8 bases identical to TRBD2. The J call could be wrong; TRBJ2-1 is a better fit for the DNA end. Germline values: CDR1 MNHNS, CDR2 SASEGT. This CDR3 contains 15 residues. The CDR3 loop reads CASSLGLGLDNEQFF. The CDR3 DNA follows: TGTGCCAGCAGTCTGGGGCTGGGACTAGACAATGAGCAGTTCTTC.

At least ten counts were recorded for this clonotype. The chain links TRBV29-1 to TRBJ1-1; D not resolved. The CDR3 has 13 amino acids. The germline gives CDR1 SQVTM, CDR2 ANQGSEA. V was clipped by 6 bases and J by 0 bases, with 11 bases between them. CDR3 loop: CSVKWRLNTEAFF. In DNA form, the CDR3 reads TGCAGCGTAAAGTGGAGGTTGAACACTGAAGCTTTCTTT.

This clonotype showed up many times. J is TRBJ2-6 and V is TRBV5-1; D might be TRBD1 (6 bases). The CDR3 has 15 residues. Germline V gene lookup returns CDR1 SGHRS and CDR2 YFSETQ. The germline V and J ends were trimmed by 4 bases and 2 bases, with 10 bases remaining between them. DNA of the CDR3: TGCGCCAGCAGCGGATACAGGGCTGGGGCCAACGTCCTGACTTTC. This gives the protein CASSGYRAGANVLTF.

The gene calls are TRBV7-3 and TRBJ2-7; D is possibly TRBD2 (5 bases). This CDR3 has 16 amino acids. Germline V gene data show CDR1 as SGHTA and CDR2 as FQGTGA. The V and J ends lost 1 base and 4 bases respectively, with 17 bases between them. Here the CDR3 DNA reads TGTGCCAGCAGCTTAAATGCAGCGTCAGAGGGTTACGAGCAGTACTTC. Protein sequence: CASSLNAASEGYEQYF.

Note on this clonotype: Just one base apart from a much larger clone, this may be a read error. V and J are TRBV2 and TRBJ2-5, with a tentative D call TRBD1 (5 bases). From germline, CDR1 is SNHLY and CDR2 FYNNEI. The CDR3 sequence is 15 residues long. Trimming cost V 5 bases and J 4 bases, with 17 bases left between them. The CDR3 is CASSSYKGPLETQYF. The CDR3 DNA follows: TGTGCCAGCAGTTCCTACAAGGGGCCCTTAGAGACCCAGTACTTC.

This clonotype showed up many times. In DNA, the CDR3 is TGTGCCAGCTCGCAGACGGACTATGGCTACACCTTC. Its protein product is CASSQTDYGYTF. V is TRBV7-8 and J is TRBJ1-2; D remains ambiguous. The V end was cut by 8 bases, the J end by 3 bases, with 10 bases between. The CDR3 extends over 12 amino acids. The germline CDR1 and CDR2 sequences are SGHVS and FQNEAQ.

This chain links TRBV7-2 with TRBJ2-1, with TRBD2 matching over 10 bases. The CDR3 loop spans 15 amino acids. The J segment lost 7 bases and the V segment lost 2 bases, leaving 5 bases of the junction unmatched. The germline V gene encodes CDR1 SGHTA and CDR2 FQGNSA. The CDR3 nucleotides read TGTGCCAGCAGCTTACTAGCGGGAGTAATAAATGAGCAGTTCTTC. It codes for CASSLLAGVINEQFF. Together with reference TRBV7-2 and TRBJ2-1, the CDR3 gives the full variable domain: GAGVSQSPSNKVTEKGKDVELRCDPISGHTALYWYRQSLGQGLEFLIYFQGNSAPDKSGLPSDRFSAERTGGSVSTLTIQRTQQEDSAVYLCASSLLAGVINEQFFGPGTRLTVL.

This clonotype came up a few times. V gene TRBV30 combines with J gene TRBJ2-2; no clear D. The CDR3 runs to 12 residues. Germline lookup yields CDR1 GTSNPN and CDR2 SVGIG (reference sequence). The V end lost 5 bases, the J end lost 6 bases, and 10 bases lay between the germline ends. The CDR3 region is CAWGLGPGELFF. The CDR3 bases are TGTGCCTGGGGCCTAGGGCCCGGGGAGCTGTTTTTT. Variable domain in full (rest from reference TRBV30 and TRBJ2-2): SQTIHQWPATLVQPVGSPLSLECTVEGTSNPNLYWYRQAAGRGLQLLFYSVGIGQISSEVPQNLSASRPQDRQFILSSKKLLLSDSGFYLCAWGLGPGELFFGEGSRLTVL.